The source of this T cell receptor beta chain is a study of Ad26.COV2.S vaccination and SARS-CoV-2 variants. General study findings and limits: The TCR-based breadth and depth measures might underestimate overall T cell responses.

Concerning this clone: Its antigen is as yet unknown.

Specified treatment: 15 to 20 received Ad26.COV2.S at low or high dose, single or two shots; about five received placebo; per-sample allocation not given. On day 63 after the first injection, vaccine and placebo recipients gave samples. Adults aged 18-55 years in Boston included the donor. The vaccine delivered Wuhan-strain SARS-CoV-2 spike through an Ad26 vector. Germline loops: CDR1 LGHNA, CDR2 YNFKEQ. V dropped 0 bases and J dropped 6 bases, with 9 bases sitting between them. This CDR3 spans 13 amino acids. Measured with immunoSEQ multiplex PCR; TCRdb has only the in-frame clones, and not every one. The sample carries 400,000 to 500,000 clones, 89% recorded once.

The chain has TRBV4-2 and TRBJ2-7; unclear D gene. The receptor's source is a person between 18 and 60 years old who received the Ad26.COV2.S COVID-19 vaccine or a placebo. The material was peripheral blood, obtained in a trial of Ad26.COV2.S vaccine versus placebo. DNA of the CDR3: TGTGCCAGCAGCCAAGAGCTAGACCGCGAGCAGTACTTC. Protein sequence: CASSQELDREQYF.